This T cell receptor beta chain stems from a study of blood T cell repertoires in COVID-19 (dated by TCRdb to about 2020). About the full investigation: The collaborator samples originated in the United States, Italy and Spain and spanned the acute and convalescent phases of COVID-19. Where available, HLA class I and class II types were obtained from metadata supplied by the sample provider rather than from assay-based typing. Nearly every sample came with metadata listing a de-identified subject ID, COVID-19 status, age in years and sex. The repertoires were released in a freely available public database meant as a resource for research on the immune response to SARS-CoV-2. The samples were drawn from two sources: the first 160 participants of the ongoing ImmuneRACE study, and over 950 subjects contributed by 6 global collaborators. Deeply sampled blood TCRbeta repertoires from subjects exposed to, actively infected with, or recovered from COVID-19 were included in the dataset. The material from the prospective study consisted of cDNA or gDNA derived from T cells, B-cell-depleted T cells, or PBMCs.

Counted from cysteine to phenylalanine, this CDR3 has 15 amino acids. Only the CDR3 part of the read is kept: 45 bases, read in frame from the first base. V is cut by 1 base and J by 4 bases, and the space between the germline ends is 11 bases. The germline V gene (reference sequence) yields GTSNPN for CDR1 and SVGIG for CDR2. As regards this clone: It has no known antigen specificity. No base quality information exists; no much larger clone differs at one position.

Results and caveats for the whole study, not just this receptor: The quantity of clinical and demographic metadata differed by source and by participant and was supplied without curation.

At one collaborating source in Seattle, patients were enrolled during active infection and were followed longitudinally through the course of disease. Each collaborating institution followed its own protocols to collect whole blood in K2EDTA tubes. Collaborator samples were shipped for TCRbeta analysis as frozen whole blood, isolated PBMCs, or DNA extracted from either sample type. TCRbeta CDR3 regions were amplified from genomic DNA by means of the immunoSEQ Assay, a bias-controlled multiplex PCR. The original methods were these. Nucleated cell counts per sample were estimated from amplification of reference gene primers within the assay. To quantify the absolute abundance of each unique TCRbeta CDR3 rearrangement, sequence reads were collapsed and filtered. Productive Simpson clonality was computed per sample as the square root of Simpson's diversity index over productive rearrangements. The source is immuneACCESS, and TCRdb retained only in-frame sequences with V and J called. Part of the clones is not carried over; for the studies checked, unresolved V genes explain less than half of this, and the remainder is unexplained. That table is the source of V, J and clone size, and D and trimming were worked out from the DNA. The sample table holds 350,000 to 450,000 clones, of which around 89% were seen once. Clones ranked in the top ten supply less than 2% of the sample.

The chain links TRBV30 with TRBJ1-6, with no reliable assignment of the D segment. The sequence came from a woman aged 40 to 50 with COVID-19, enrolled during active disease. Sequenced input: peripheral blood. The CDR3 is CAWSASRYYNSPLHF. Here is the DNA: TGTGCCTGGAGTGCCTCGAGATATTATAATTCACCCCTCCACTTT.